Below, 30 T cell receptor beta chains from the same sample are listed, as sequenced in a study of OX40 agonist ivuxolimab in advanced cancers. Data came from immunoSEQ multiplex PCR; TCRdb stores just in-frame clones and leaves some out. The table includes about 77,000 clones, over 75% detected once. The sample here was CD4+ or CD8+ T cells sorted from blood, taken in a trial of the OX40 agonist ivuxolimab. These receptor sequences come from an adult with an advanced solid tumor such as melanoma, head and neck, liver or kidney cancer.

This clone was picked up one time. This chain joins TRBV25-1 and TRBJ2-3; 12 bases align to TRBD2. The germline gives CDR1 MGHDK, CDR2 SYGVNS. V shed 4 bases and J 2 bases; nucleotides not matched to a gene: 4. This CDR3 contains 16 residues. CDR3 loop: CASSGRLAGATDTQYF. The CDR3 DNA follows: TGTGCCAGCAGTGGACGACTAGCGGGGGCCACAGATACGCAGTATTTT.

This clone was seen only once. CDR3: CASSLGTTANTEAFF. The CDR3 bases are TGCGCCAGCAGCCTAGGGACAACGGCGAACACTGAAGCTTTCTTT. This rearrangement joins TRBV5-1 to TRBJ1-1; D perhaps matches TRBD1 (6 bases). Germline CDR1 is SGHRS and CDR2 is YFSETQ. The CDR3 spans 15 residues. Between the trimmed V and J ends, which lost 4 bases and 1 base, there was a span of 14 bases.

The chain combines TRBV6-1 with TRBJ2-2, with 8 bases matching TRBD2. With V trimmed by 0 bases and J by 0 bases, 9 bases remained unmatched. From germline, CDR1 is MNHNS and CDR2 SASEGT. This CDR3 has 19 amino acids. The CDR3 sequence: CASSEALWRGATNTGELFF. The DNA of the CDR3 is TGTGCCAGCAGTGAAGCGCTTTGGCGGGGGGCCACGAACACCGGGGAGCTGTTTTTT.

The genes are TRBV7-2 and TRBJ2-3, with 7 bases identical to TRBD2. Germline V gene data show CDR1 as SGHTA and CDR2 as FQGNSA. V was clipped by 2 bases and J by 3 bases; unmatched bases: 8. This CDR3 has 16 residues. CDR3 sequence reads: CASSLIGLAVTDTQYF. CDR3 DNA sequence: TGTGCCAGCAGCTTAATTGGGCTAGCGGTGACAGATACGCAGTATTTT.

This sequence joins TRBV5-1 and TRBJ2-2, with 7 bases aligning to TRBD1. This CDR3 is 16 amino acids long. J was trimmed by 4 bases and V by 0 bases; bases with no gene match: 6. Germline CDR1 and CDR2: SGHRS and YFSETQ. In nucleotides, the CDR3 is TGCGCCAGCAGCTTGGGAATAGGGGGCGGCACCGGGGAGCTGTTTTTT. As protein: CASSLGIGGGTGELFF.

V is TRBV15 and J is TRBJ2-2; 8 positions agree with TRBD1. Germline V lookup: CDR1 LNHNV, CDR2 YYDKDF (reference sequence). This CDR3 is built from 17 residues. J gave up 1 base and V 3 bases, and 7 bases lay outside the gene matches. This chain's CDR3 is CATSRWTGRKNTGELFF. The CDR3 nucleotides are TGTGCCACCAGCAGGTGGACAGGGAGAAAGAACACCGGGGAGCTGTTTTTT.

The chain links TRBV7-2 to TRBJ2-1, with D possibly being TRBD2 (5 bases). Germline-derived CDR1 and CDR2 are SGHTA and FQGNSA. The V gene lost 1 base and the J gene lost 7 bases, with 8 bases spanning the gap. The CDR3 has 13 residues. CDR3 coding DNA: TGTGCCAGCAGCTTAGTTCGGGGAAATGAGCAGTTCTTC. This translates into CASSLVRGNEQFF.

The rearrangement uses TRBV5-1 and TRBJ2-7; D is undetermined. V dropped 3 bases and J dropped 7 bases, with 14 bases sitting between them. Germline V gene lookup returns CDR1 SGHRS and CDR2 YFSETQ. The CDR3 covers 13 residues. In DNA, the CDR3 is TGCGCCAGCAGCTCCGGGTCCGTCGAGGAGCAGTACTTC. Translating gives CASSSGSVEEQYF.

The chain recombines TRBV7-8 with TRBJ2-1; the match to TRBD1 covers 8 bases. This CDR3 region has 17 residues. From germline, CDR1 is SGHVS and CDR2 FQNEAQ. With V trimmed by 5 bases and J by 7 bases, 16 bases remained unmatched. The CDR3 loop is CASSPAPGTGKRNEQFF. CDR3 nucleotide sequence: TGTGCCAGCAGCCCCGCCCCAGGGACAGGAAAGCGGAATGAGCAGTTCTTC.

V and J are TRBV9 and TRBJ2-2, with 10 positions matching TRBD2. The CDR3 loop spans 16 amino acids. The germline CDR1 and CDR2 sequences are SGDLS and YYNGEE. Trimming removed 4 bases from V and 3 bases from J; junction bases left unmatched: 6. This chain's CDR3 is CASSPVGLADTGELFF. The CDR3 DNA reads as TGTGCCAGCAGCCCGGTAGGACTAGCGGACACCGGGGAGCTGTTTTTT. The full variable domain, its missing parts supplied by reference TRBV9 and TRBJ2-2, is DSGVTQTPKHLITATGQRVTLRCSPRSGDLSVYWYQQSLDQGLQFLIQYYNGEERAKGNILERFSAQQFPDLHSELNLSSLELGDSALYFCASSPVGLADTGELFFGEGSRLTVL.

This clone was seen only once. This rearrangement joins TRBV6-5 to TRBJ2-7; 10 bases are a match to TRBD2. This CDR3 has 16 amino acids. Germline CDR1 is MNHEY and CDR2 is SVGAGI. J was trimmed by 2 bases and V by 4 bases; bases with no gene match: 8. CDR3 nucleotides: TGTGCCAGCAGTTCCGAAAGCGGGAGGGATACCTACGAGCAGTACTTC. Its translation is CASSSESGRDTYEQYF.

V usage is TRBV25-1 and J usage is TRBJ2-1; D is unresolved. The CDR3 is made up of 14 amino acids. The germline CDR1 and CDR2 sequences are MGHDK and SYGVNS. Trimming shortened V by 4 bases and J by 0 bases, and 7 bases separated the two germline ends. CDR3 residues: CASSVGSSYNEQFF. CDR3 bases: TGTGCCAGCAGTGTCGGATCCTCCTACAATGAGCAGTTCTTC.

The gene calls are TRBV6-5 and TRBJ1-1; 7 nucleotides match TRBD1. CDR1 and CDR2 from the germline V gene are MNHEY and SVGAGI. V dropped 5 bases and J dropped 1; count of bases not matched to a gene: 4. The CDR3 extends over 14 amino acids. The CDR3, as DNA: TGTGCCAGCAGTATTCCAGGGGGGAACACTGAAGCTTTCTTT. Translating gives CASSIPGGNTEAFF.

In DNA, the CDR3 is TGTGCCAGCAGCTTACAACAGAACACTGAAGCTTTCTTT. It translates to CASSLQQNTEAFF. This chain uses TRBV7-3 with TRBJ1-1; D unclear. CDR3 length: 13 amino acids. The germline gives CDR1 SGHTA, CDR2 FQGTGA. Between the trimmed V and J ends, which lost 2 bases and 1 base, there was a span of 5 bases.

The genes are TRBV7-2 and TRBJ1-1; D might be TRBD1 (5 bases). V shed 5 bases and J shed 0 bases, with 10 bases lying between them. The germline gives CDR1 SGHTA, CDR2 FQGNSA. There are 14 residues in the CDR3. CDR3: CASSLQVMNTEAFF. The CDR3 DNA reads TGTGCCAGCAGCCTACAGGTCATGAACACTGAAGCTTTCTTT.

The CDR3 loop is CASSIGSGSRTYEQYF. The CDR3 coding sequence is TGTGCCAGTAGTATAGGGTCCGGTTCAAGGACCTACGAGCAGTACTTC. The gene calls are TRBV19 and TRBJ2-5; D gene unclear. The last part of the DNA fits TRBJ2-7 better; the J call may be wrong. CDR3 length: 16 amino acids. Germline CDR1 reads LNHDA; CDR2 reads SQIVND (reference sequence).

This clone appeared once. The chain joins TRBV7-2 to TRBJ1-2; 8 nucleotides match TRBD1. There are 16 residues in the CDR3. The J segment lost 8 bases and the V segment lost 5 bases, leaving 16 bases of the junction unmatched. Germline loops: CDR1 SGHTA, CDR2 FQGNSA. CDR3 in amino acids: CASSPQPLDRARGYTF. CDR3 coding DNA: TGTGCCAGCAGCCCGCAACCACTGGACAGGGCACGGGGCTACACCTTC.

The chain couples TRBV18 to TRBJ2-3, with 7 bases that match TRBD2. J gave up 1 base and V 3 bases, and 4 bases lay outside the gene matches. This CDR3 spans 15 amino acids. CDR1 and CDR2 (germline): KGHSH, LQKENI. The CDR3 coding sequence is TGTGCCAGCTCACCCCCGGCGGGGGGCACAGATACGCAGTATTTT. Encoded protein: CASSPPAGGTDTQYF. The full variable domain, rest sourced from reference TRBV18 and TRBJ2-3, is NAGVMQNPRHLVRRRGQEARLRCSPMKGHSHVYWYRQLPEEGLKFMVYLQKENIIDESGMPKERFSAEFPKEGPSILRIQQVVRGDSAAYFCASSPPAGGTDTQYFGPGTRLTVL.

V and J are TRBV6-6 and TRBJ2-7; 9 bases map to TRBD2. Trimming cost V 5 bases and J 0 bases; bases outside gene matches: 8. Looked up from germline, CDR1 is MNHNY and CDR2 is SVGAGI (reference sequence). The CDR3 has 16 amino acids. The CDR3 sequence is CASSLLLAGSSYEQYF. The CDR3 coding sequence is TGTGCCAGCAGTCTACTCCTAGCGGGGAGCTCCTACGAGCAGTACTTC.

The chain carries TRBV6-1 and TRBJ2-2; D not certain. CDR1 is MNHNS, CDR2 SASEGT, per germline. Between the trimmed V and J ends, which lost 10 bases and 2 bases, there was a span of 11 bases. This CDR3 spans 13 amino acids. The CDR3 DNA is TGTGCCACACTCGACACTAACACCGGGGAGCTGTTTTTT. Protein product: CATLDTNTGELFF.

V is TRBV7-2 and J is TRBJ2-5; D remains ambiguous. Germline CDR1 reads SGHTA; CDR2 reads FQGNSA. The V end lost 3 bases, the J end lost 4 bases, and 9 bases lay between the germline ends. The CDR3 covers 13 residues. The CDR3 here is CASSFRLTETQYF. CDR3 bases: TGTGCCAGCAGCTTTAGATTAACAGAGACCCAGTACTTC.

Written as DNA, the CDR3 is TGTGCCAGCAGCGTAGGGGCTAGCGGGGGCCAAGAGACCCAGTACTTC. Translation: CASSVGASGGQETQYF. The J gene is TRBJ2-5, the V gene TRBV9, with 10 bases aligning to TRBD2. The length of the CDR3 is 16 residues. J gave up 1 base and V 0 bases, and 3 bases lay outside the gene matches. Germline CDR1 SGDLS, CDR2 YYNGEE.

This CDR3 reads CAWRVPGNYGYTF. CDR3 coding DNA: TGTGCCTGGAGGGTCCCAGGCAACTATGGCTACACCTTC. This sequence joins TRBV30 and TRBJ1-2, with unresolved D. This CDR3 has 13 residues. The V gene's germline CDR1 is GTSNPN and CDR2 SVGIG (reference sequence). V shed 3 bases and J shed 2 bases, with 10 bases lying between them.

V gene TRBV7-2 combines with J gene TRBJ1-5; 8 positions agree with TRBD1. Germline CDR1 reads SGHTA; CDR2 reads FQGNSA. The CDR3 is 15 residues long. With 5 bases clipped from V and 11 bases from J, the junction kept 14 bases outside the gene matches. The CDR3 bases are TGTGCCAGCAGCCCAGGGGGCGCGAATTCCAAGGCCCAGCATTTT. It yields the protein CASSPGGANSKAQHF.

The chain employs TRBV6-1 and TRBJ1-2, with 7 bases that match TRBD1. The CDR3 has 15 amino acids. The V gene end was trimmed by 6 bases and the J gene end by 4 bases; junction bases not matched to a gene: 11. Germline lookup yields CDR1 MNHNS and CDR2 SASEGT. CDR3 coding DNA: TGTGCCAGCAGACTAGGGGCGACAGGGTCCTATGGCTACACCTTC. As protein: CASRLGATGSYGYTF.

The chain couples TRBV7-6 to TRBJ2-1; TRBD1 agrees at 7 bases. Unmatched junction bases numbered 3, after V lost 2 bases and J lost 2 bases. Germline CDR1 SGHVS, CDR2 FNYEAQ. This CDR3 is built from 15 residues. The CDR3 protein is CASSLTGQTYNEQFF. CDR3 sequence (DNA): TGTGCCAGCAGCTTAACGGGACAGACCTACAATGAGCAGTTCTTC.

With regard to this clone: Other DNA sequences in this sample translate to the same CDR3. The chain combines TRBV5-1 with TRBJ1-2; D gene unclear. The ends were cut back, 0 bases at V and 3 bases at J, with 9 bases in the middle. CDR1 SGHRS and CDR2 YFSETQ come from the germline V gene. The CDR3 spans 14 residues. CDR3 protein: CASSLGTGDYGYTF. As DNA, the CDR3 is TGCGCCAGCAGCTTGGGCACCGGGGACTATGGCTACACCTTC. The full variable domain, its missing parts supplied by reference TRBV5-1 and TRBJ1-2, is KAGVTQTPRYLIKTRGQQVTLSCSPISGHRSVSWYQQTPGQGLQFLFEYFSETQRNKGNFPGRFSGRQFSNSRSEMNVSTLELGDSALYLCASSLGTGDYGYTFGSGTRLTVV.

The J gene is TRBJ1-2, the V gene TRBV28, with D unresolved. Looked up from germline, CDR1 is MDHEN and CDR2 is SYDVKM. V was pared by 3 bases and J by 11 bases, with 22 bases between. The CDR3 is 15 amino acids. The CDR3 DNA is TGTGCCAGCAGTTTGCAACAGACCAGGAGTAAAGAGTACACCTTC. Translated: CASSLQQTRSKEYTF.

The chain couples TRBV5-1 to TRBJ1-2; possibly TRBD1 for D (6 bases). V gave up 0 bases and J gave up 3 bases, with 12 bases separating them. Germline CDR1 reads SGHRS; CDR2 reads YFSETQ. This CDR3 contains 15 residues. CDR3 DNA sequence: TGCGCCAGCAGCTTGGGGACAGAGATATACTATGGCTACACCTTC. This sequence encodes CASSLGTEIYYGYTF.

This chain connects TRBV15 to TRBJ2-7; no firm D call. Germline CDR1 reads LNHNV; CDR2 reads YYDKDF (reference sequence). V was cut by 3 bases and J by 5 bases, with 8 bases left in between. The CDR3 spans 12 residues. The CDR3 reads CATSSFRNEQYF. Here the CDR3 DNA reads TGTGCCACCAGCAGCTTCAGGAACGAGCAGTACTTC.